The present entry profiles one T cell receptor (beta chain) with its context. This CDR3 is 15 amino acids long. J gave up 1 base and V 6 bases, and 5 bases lay outside the gene matches. Germline V lookup: CDR1 ENHRY, CDR2 SYGVKD. Profiling relied on immunoSEQ multiplex PCR, and the TCRdb table lists in-frame clones only, not all of them. The sample yields 410,000 or so clones, roughly 89% seen once. The data were taken from a study of blood T cell repertoires in COVID-19. About the study: The analysed material was cDNA or gDNA that came from T cells, B-cell-depleted T cells, or PBMCs.

This sequence was found in a woman aged 25 to 39 with active or convalescent COVID-19. This chain connects TRBV10-3 to TRBJ1-5; 8 nucleotides align to TRBD1. The sequenced material came from peripheral blood. CDR3 DNA: TGTGCCATCAGGGATCAGGGGGCCAGCAATCAGCCCCAGCATTTT. Translated, it gives CAIRDQGASNQPQHF.